This TCR beta chain stems from a study of OX40 agonist ivuxolimab in advanced cancers. At the level of the study: Patients were dosed with the agonistic anti-OX40 (CD134) antibody ivuxolimab. Study observations and caveats: Some nonresponders additionally presented with little normalized T-cell clonal expansion.

Germline assignment: CDR1 MNHEY and CDR2 SMNVEV (reference sequence). V dropped 2 bases and J dropped 6 bases, with 8 bases sitting between them. CDR3 length: 13 residues. With respect to this clone: Its antigen is currently unknown.

Sequencing used immunoSEQ multiplex PCR; TCRdb keeps in-frame clones, though not all of them. The table shows around 19,000 clones, with approximately 78% occurring only once. This chain links TRBV27 with TRBJ2-1; D not certain. The source of this sequence is an adult with an advanced solid tumor such as melanoma, head and neck, liver or kidney cancer. The sequencing used CD4+ or CD8+ T cells sorted from blood, collected in a trial of the OX40 agonist ivuxolimab. CDR3 sequence (DNA): TGTGCCAGCAGTTTACAAGTGTTCAATGAGCAGTTCTTC. This translates into CASSLQVFNEQFF.